Listed below are T cell receptor beta chains from one sample, sequenced in a study of human T cells and chemical hapten exposure. TCRdb independently ran MiXCR on the RACE reads; one entry per CDR3 protein. The sample has fewer than 300,000 distinct CDR3 sequences, approximately 7.5% seen once; the top ten hold more than 0.95%. The sequencing here drew on whole blood, taken in connection with sensitization to the hapten diphenylcyclopropenone (DPC). All receptors come from a man aged 18 to 29 with alopecia areata. Some clones in this sample may be carry-over from other donors' samples. Each CDR3 is given with its conserved first and last residue. The D gene is left open where the match is weak. Where a row states a size, it is once, few, many or the class of an expanded clone; other rows omit it.

CASSYSTGMGNQPQHF TGTGCCAGCAGTTACTCGACAGGGATGGGCAATCAGCCCCAGCATTTT NA TRBJ1-5 TRBV6-2/TRBV6-3 16 TRBD1
CASSPPGQTFAFF TGTGCCAGCAGCCCACCGGGACAGACATTTGCTTTCTTT many TRBJ1-1 TRBV7-9 13 TRBD1
CSARARTPNEQFF TGCAGTGCTAGAGCGAGAACCCCCAATGAGCAGTTCTTC NA TRBJ2-1 TRBV20-1 13 NA
CASSQEGSYNEQFF TGCGCCAGCAGCCAAGAGGGCTCCTACAATGAGCAGTTCTTC NA TRBJ2-1 TRBV4-1 14 NA
CASSDHPSGQSDQETQYF TGCGCCAGCAGTGACCACCCTTCCGGGCAGTCCGACCAAGAGACCCAGTACTTC few TRBJ2-5 TRBV10-1 18 NA
CSARESWDRGNSPLHF TGCAGTGCTAGAGAAAGCTGGGACAGGGGTAATTCACCCCTCCACTTT NA TRBJ1-6 TRBV20-1 16 TRBD1
CASNGFGAGINTIYF TGTGCCAGCAATGGTTTCGGCGCAGGGATTAACACCATATATTTT NA TRBJ1-3 TRBV7-9 15 NA
CASSLYGYNEQFF TGTGCCAGCAGTTTATACGGGTACAATGAGCAGTTCTTC NA TRBJ2-1 TRBV12-3/TRBV12-4 13 NA
CASSNGETGNTEAFF TGTGCCAGCTCGAACGGGGAGACAGGGAACACTGAAGCTTTCTTT many TRBJ1-1 TRBV6-6 15 NA
CSAVTGDNQPQHF TGCAGCGCCGTGACAGGGGACAATCAGCCCCAGCATTTT many TRBJ1-5 TRBV29-1 13 TRBD1
CASSFWLDSRYQETQYF TGTGCCAGCAGCTTTTGGCTCGACAGCCGGTACCAAGAGACCCAGTACTTC many TRBJ2-5 TRBV5-8 17 NA
CASSQGVWDGNTEAFF TGCGCCAGCAGCCAGGGCGTGTGGGATGGGAACACTGAAGCTTTCTTT few TRBJ1-1 TRBV4-3 16 NA
CASSLGSRGRQPQHF TGTGCCAGCAGTTTAGGCTCCAGGGGGAGGCAGCCCCAGCATTTT few TRBJ1-5 TRBV12-3/TRBV12-4 15 TRBD1
CATRYRDNSPLHF TGTGCCACCAGGTACAGGGACAATTCACCCCTCCACTTT few TRBJ1-6 TRBV15 13 NA
CSVETGGTNEQFF TGCAGCGTTGAAACAGGGGGTACAAATGAGCAGTTCTTC NA TRBJ2-1 TRBV29-1 13 TRBD1
CASSPSGIAGIIYNEQFF TGTGCCAGCAGCCCGAGCGGGATAGCGGGGATCATCTACAATGAGCAGTTCTTC few TRBJ2-1 TRBV7-6 18 TRBD2
CASSPGGDRQGSNQPQHF TGTGCCAGCTCACCTGGGGGGGATAGACAGGGTAGCAATCAGCCCCAGCATTTT few TRBJ1-5 TRBV18 18 TRBD1
CSASFDRGPSGYTF TGCAGTGCTTCCTTTGACAGGGGGCCATCGGGCTACACCTTC NA TRBJ1-2 TRBV20-1 14 TRBD1
CASSDHGLYGYTF TGTGCCAGCAGCGATCACGGCCTCTATGGCTACACCTTC many TRBJ1-2 TRBV7-2 13 NA
CASSGWDREHYEQYF TGTGCCAGCAGCGGCTGGGACAGGGAGCACTACGAGCAGTACTTC many TRBJ2-7 TRBV28 15 TRBD1
CASGLGTGLVNTF TGTGCTAGTGGTTTGGGGACAGGACTAGTAAACACCTTC NA TRBJ1-2 TRBV12-5 13 TRBD1
CAIPSATNEKLFF TGTGCCATCCCCAGTGCAACTAATGAAAAACTGTTTTTT few TRBJ1-4 TRBV7-9 13 NA
CASSLGPEKHQPQHF TGCGCCAGCAGCTTGGGGCCAGAAAAGCATCAGCCCCAGCATTTT NA TRBJ1-5 TRBV5-1 15 NA
CASRRWRGPRADTQYF TGTGCCAGCAGGCGTTGGCGGGGGCCACGGGCAGATACGCAGTATTTT few TRBJ2-3 TRBV27 16 NA
CASSYSSQREYNEQFF TGTGCCAGCAGTTACTCGAGTCAACGGGAGTACAATGAGCAGTTCTTC few TRBJ2-1 TRBV6-2/TRBV6-3 16 NA
CASSMSSGNTIYF TGTGCCAGCAGTATGAGCTCTGGAAACACCATATATTTT few TRBJ1-3 TRBV6-2/TRBV6-3 13 NA
CASISGRLNSPLHF TGTGCCAGCATCTCGGGACGGTTGAATTCACCCCTCCACTTT few TRBJ1-6 TRBV12-3/TRBV12-4 14 NA
CATSDFSTGRDEQFF TGTGCCACCAGTGATTTTTCAACAGGGAGGGATGAGCAGTTCTTC many TRBJ2-1 TRBV24-1 15 NA
CASSLDRLGEAAKNIQYF TGTGCCAGCAGCTTAGATCGGCTCGGGGAGGCTGCCAAAAACATTCAGTACTTC NA TRBJ2-4 TRBV7-9 18 NA
CASSLGRDSPLHF TGTGCCAGCAGCTTGGGGCGCGATTCACCCCTCCACTTT many TRBJ1-6 TRBV7-2 13 NA
CASKSRINQPQHF TGTGCCAGCAAATCCAGGATCAATCAGCCCCAGCATTTT few TRBJ1-5 TRBV12-3/TRBV12-4 13 NA
CASSQDLRAPEAFF TGTGCCAGCAGCCAAGACCTCCGGGCCCCAGAAGCTTTCTTT few TRBJ1-1 TRBV3-1 14 NA